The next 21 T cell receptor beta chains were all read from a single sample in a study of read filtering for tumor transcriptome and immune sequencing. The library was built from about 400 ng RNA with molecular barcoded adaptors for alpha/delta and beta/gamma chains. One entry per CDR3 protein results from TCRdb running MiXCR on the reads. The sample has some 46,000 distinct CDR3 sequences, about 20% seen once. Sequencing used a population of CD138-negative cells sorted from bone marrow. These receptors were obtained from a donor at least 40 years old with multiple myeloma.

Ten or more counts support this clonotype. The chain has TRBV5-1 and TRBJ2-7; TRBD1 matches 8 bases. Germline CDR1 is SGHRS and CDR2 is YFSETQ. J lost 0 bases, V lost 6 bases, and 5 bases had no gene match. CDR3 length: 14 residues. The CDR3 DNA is TGCGCCAGCACCCGGACAGGGAGCTCCTACGAGCAGTACTTC. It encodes CASTRTGSSYEQYF.

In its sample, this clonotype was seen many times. CDR3 residues: CASSFSSSETQYF. For the CDR3, the DNA is TGTGCCAGCAGTTTCAGCTCCAGTGAGACCCAGTACTTC. The chain employs TRBV7-9 and TRBJ2-5; D unclear. The CDR3 loop spans 13 amino acids. The V gene lost 6 bases and the J gene lost 5 bases, with 13 bases spanning the gap. Germline V gene sequence: CDR1 SEHNR, CDR2 FQNEAQ (reference sequence).

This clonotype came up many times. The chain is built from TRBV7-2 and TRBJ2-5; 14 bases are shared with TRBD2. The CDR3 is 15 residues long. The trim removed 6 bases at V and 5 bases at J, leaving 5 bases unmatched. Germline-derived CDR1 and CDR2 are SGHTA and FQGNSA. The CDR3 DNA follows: TGTGCCAGCAGTTTGACTAGCGGGAGGGGGGAGACCCAGTACTTC. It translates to CASSLTSGRGETQYF.

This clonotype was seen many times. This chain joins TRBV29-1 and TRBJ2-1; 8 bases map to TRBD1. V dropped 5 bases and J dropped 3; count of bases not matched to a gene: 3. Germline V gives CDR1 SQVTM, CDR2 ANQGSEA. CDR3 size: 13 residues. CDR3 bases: TGCAGCGTTCAGGGGGCAGACTACAATGAGCAGTTCTTC. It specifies CSVQGADYNEQFF.

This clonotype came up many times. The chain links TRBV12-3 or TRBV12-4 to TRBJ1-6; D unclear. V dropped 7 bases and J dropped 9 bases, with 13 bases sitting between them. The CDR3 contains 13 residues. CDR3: CASKGSQISPLHF. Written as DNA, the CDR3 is TGTGCCAGCAAGGGCAGCCAGATTTCACCCCTCCACTTT.

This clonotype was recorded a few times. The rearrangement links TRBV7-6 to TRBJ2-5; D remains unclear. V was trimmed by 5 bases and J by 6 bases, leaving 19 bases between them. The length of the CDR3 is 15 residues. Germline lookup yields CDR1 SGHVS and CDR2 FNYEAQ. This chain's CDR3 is CASSLTVDLTQTQYF. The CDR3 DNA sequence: TGTGCCAGCAGCCTAACGGTAGACCTGACACAGACCCAGTACTTC.

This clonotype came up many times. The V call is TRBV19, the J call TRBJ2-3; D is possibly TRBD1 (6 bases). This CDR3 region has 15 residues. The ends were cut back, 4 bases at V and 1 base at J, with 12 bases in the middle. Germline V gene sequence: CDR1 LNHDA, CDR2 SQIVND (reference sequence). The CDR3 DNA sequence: TGTGCCAGTAGTAACGACAGGTTGGGCACAGATACGCAGTATTTT. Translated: CASSNDRLGTDTQYF.

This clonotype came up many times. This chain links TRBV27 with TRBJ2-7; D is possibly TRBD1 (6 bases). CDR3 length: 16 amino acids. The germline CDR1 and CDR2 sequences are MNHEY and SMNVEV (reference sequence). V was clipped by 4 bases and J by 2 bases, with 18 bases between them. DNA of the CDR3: TGTGCCAGCAGTTGGGGGCTCTCTACCTCCCCCTACGAGCAGTACTTC. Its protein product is CASSWGLSTSPYEQYF.

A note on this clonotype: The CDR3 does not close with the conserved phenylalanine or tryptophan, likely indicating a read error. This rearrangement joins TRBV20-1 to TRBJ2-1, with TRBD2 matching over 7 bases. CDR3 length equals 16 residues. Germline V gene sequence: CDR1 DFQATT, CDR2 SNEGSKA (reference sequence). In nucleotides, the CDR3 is TGCAGTGCTAGAGATGTAGCGGGCGATTTCTACTATGAGCAGTTCTAC. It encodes CSARDVAGDFYYEQFY.

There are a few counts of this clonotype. In DNA form, the CDR3 reads TGTGCCAGCAGCGGGGGAAACTACGAGCAGTACTTC. Residues: CASSGGNYEQYF. This chain connects TRBV5-6 to TRBJ2-7; the D call may be TRBD1 or TRBD2 (5 bases each). The germline gives CDR1 SGHDT, CDR2 YYEEEE. V dropped 4 bases and J dropped 3 bases, with 8 bases sitting between them. The CDR3 is 12 amino acids. The full variable domain, its missing parts supplied by reference TRBV5-6 and TRBJ2-7, is DAGVTQSPTHLIKTRGQQVTLRCSPKSGHDTVSWYQQALGQGPQFIFQYYEEEERQRGNFPDRFSGHQFPNYSSELNVNALLLGDSALYLCASSGGNYEQYFGPGTRLTVT.

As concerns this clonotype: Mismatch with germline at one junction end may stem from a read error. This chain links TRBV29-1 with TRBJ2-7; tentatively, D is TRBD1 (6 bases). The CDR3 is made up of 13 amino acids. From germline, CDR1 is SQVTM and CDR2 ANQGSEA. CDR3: CSATRDIDYEQCF. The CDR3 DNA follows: TGCAGCGCCACCCGGGACATCGACTACGAGCAGTGCTTC.

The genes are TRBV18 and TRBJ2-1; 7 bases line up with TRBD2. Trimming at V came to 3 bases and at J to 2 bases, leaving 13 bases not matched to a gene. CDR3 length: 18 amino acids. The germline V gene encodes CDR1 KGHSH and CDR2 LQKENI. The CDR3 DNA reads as TGTGCCAGCTCACCGGGGACTGGCGGGAGCTGGACCTACAATGAGCAGTTCTTC. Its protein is CASSPGTGGSWTYNEQFF.

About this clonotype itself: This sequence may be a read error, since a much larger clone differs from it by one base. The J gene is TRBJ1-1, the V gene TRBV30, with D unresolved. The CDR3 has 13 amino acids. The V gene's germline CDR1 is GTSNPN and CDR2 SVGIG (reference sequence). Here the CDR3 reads CTWNPGANTEAFF. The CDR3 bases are TGTACCTGGAATCCGGGAGCCAACACTGAAGCTTTCTTT. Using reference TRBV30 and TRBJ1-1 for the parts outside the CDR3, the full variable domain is SQTIHQWPATLVQPVGSPLSLECTVEGTSNPNLYWYRQAAGRGLQLLFYSVGIGQISSEVPQNLSASRPQDRQFILSSKKLLLSDSGFYLCTWNPGANTEAFFGQGTRLTVV.

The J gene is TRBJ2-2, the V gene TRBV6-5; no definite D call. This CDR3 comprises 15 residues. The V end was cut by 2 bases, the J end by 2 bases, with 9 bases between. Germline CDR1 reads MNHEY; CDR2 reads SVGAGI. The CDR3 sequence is CASSYLSVNTGELFF. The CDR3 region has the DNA TGTGCCAGCAGTTACCTCTCAGTTAACACCGGGGAGCTGTTTTTT.

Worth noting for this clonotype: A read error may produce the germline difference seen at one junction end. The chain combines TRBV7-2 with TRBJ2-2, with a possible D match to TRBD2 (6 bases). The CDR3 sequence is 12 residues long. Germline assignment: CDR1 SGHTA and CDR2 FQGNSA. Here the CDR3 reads CATGRVSGGLFF. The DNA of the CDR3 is TGTGCCACCGGCAGGGTTTCCGGGGGGCTGTTTTTT.

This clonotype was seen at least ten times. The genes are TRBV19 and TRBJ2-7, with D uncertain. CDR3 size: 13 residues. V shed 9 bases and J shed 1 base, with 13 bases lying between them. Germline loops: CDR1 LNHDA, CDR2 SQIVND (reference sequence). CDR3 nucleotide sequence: TGTGCCAGCAGTCGTGGACGGTCCTACGAGCAGTACTTC. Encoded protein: CASSRGRSYEQYF.

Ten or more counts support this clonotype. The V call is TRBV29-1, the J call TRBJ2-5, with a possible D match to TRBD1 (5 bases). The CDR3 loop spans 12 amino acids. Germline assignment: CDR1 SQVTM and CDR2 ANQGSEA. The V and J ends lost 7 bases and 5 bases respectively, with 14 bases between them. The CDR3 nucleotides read TGCAGCGAGCTAGGGCAGGGTGAGACCCAGTACTTC. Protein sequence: CSELGQGETQYF.

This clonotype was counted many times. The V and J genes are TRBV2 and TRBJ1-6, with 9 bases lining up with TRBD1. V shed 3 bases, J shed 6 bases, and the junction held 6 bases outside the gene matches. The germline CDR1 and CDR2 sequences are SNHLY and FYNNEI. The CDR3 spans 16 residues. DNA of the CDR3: TGTGCCAGCAGTGATGCCCGGGACAGGGCTAATTCACCCCTCCACTTT. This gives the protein CASSDARDRANSPLHF.

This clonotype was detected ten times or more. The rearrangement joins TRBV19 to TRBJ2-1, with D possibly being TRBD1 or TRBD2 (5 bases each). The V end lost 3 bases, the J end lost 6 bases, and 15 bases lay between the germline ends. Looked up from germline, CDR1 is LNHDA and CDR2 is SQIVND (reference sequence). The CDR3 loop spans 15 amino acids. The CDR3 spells CASSIVGVGTNEQFF. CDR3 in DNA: TGTGCCAGTAGTATTGTGGGGGTTGGGACCAATGAGCAGTTCTTC.

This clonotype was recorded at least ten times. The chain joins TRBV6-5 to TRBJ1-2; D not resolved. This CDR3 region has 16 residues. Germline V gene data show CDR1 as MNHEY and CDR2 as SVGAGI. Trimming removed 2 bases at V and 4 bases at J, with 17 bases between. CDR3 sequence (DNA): TGTGCCAGCAGTTACGATAGCTGGGGAGTAGGCTATGGCTACACCTTC. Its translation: CASSYDSWGVGYGYTF.

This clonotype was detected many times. The DNA of the CDR3 is TGCGCCAGCAGCTACCGAACACCTCCTCGGGCCAACACTGAAGCTTTCTTT. Translating it yields CASSYRTPPRANTEAFF. The chain uses TRBV23-1 and TRBJ1-1; no clear D gene. TRBV23-1 is an ORF, with its function uncertain. The CDR3 totals 17 residues. V was shortened by 6 bases and J by 2 bases, with 22 bases between the two germline ends.